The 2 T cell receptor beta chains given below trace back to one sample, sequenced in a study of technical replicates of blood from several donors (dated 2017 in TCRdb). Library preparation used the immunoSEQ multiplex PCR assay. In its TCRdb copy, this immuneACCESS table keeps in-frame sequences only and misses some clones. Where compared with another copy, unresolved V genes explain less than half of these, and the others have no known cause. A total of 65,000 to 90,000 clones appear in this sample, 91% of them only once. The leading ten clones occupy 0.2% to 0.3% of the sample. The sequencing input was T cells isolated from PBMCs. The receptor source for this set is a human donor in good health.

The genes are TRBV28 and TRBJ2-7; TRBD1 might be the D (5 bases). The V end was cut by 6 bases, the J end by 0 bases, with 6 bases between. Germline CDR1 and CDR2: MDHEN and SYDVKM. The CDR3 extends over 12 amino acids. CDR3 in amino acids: CASRTVSYEQYF. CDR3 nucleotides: TGTGCCAGCAGGACAGTCTCCTACGAGCAGTACTTC.

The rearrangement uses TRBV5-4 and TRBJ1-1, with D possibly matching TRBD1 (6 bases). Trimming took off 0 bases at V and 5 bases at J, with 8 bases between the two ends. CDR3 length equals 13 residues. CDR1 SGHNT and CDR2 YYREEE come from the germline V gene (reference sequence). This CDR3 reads CASSLDRVTEAFF. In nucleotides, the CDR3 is TGTGCCAGCAGCTTGGACAGGGTTACTGAAGCTTTCTTT.